Listed here are 15 T cell receptor beta chains from one sample, sequenced in a study of shared clonotypes between healthy human individuals. Clones were read by immunoSEQ multiplex PCR, and TCRdb kept only the in-frame ones, dropping some. The sample shows 1,500,000 or so clones, roughly 97% of them seen only once. Sequencing input: naive CD4+ T cells sorted from blood. Subset noted: CD45RA+ positively selected. The source is a man aged 30 to 45 in good health.

The chain links TRBV5-1 to TRBJ2-3, with 13 bases aligning to TRBD2. The trim removed 2 bases at V and 6 bases at J, leaving 9 bases unmatched. Per germline, CDR1 SGHRS and CDR2 YFSETQ. This CDR3 is 17 amino acids long. The CDR3 bases are TGCGCCAGCAGCTTCGGACTAGCGGGAGTGTCAAGGGATACGCAGTATTTT. This translates into CASSFGLAGVSRDTQYF. The complete variable domain, with remaining parts taken from reference TRBV5-1 and TRBJ2-3, reads KAGVTQTPRYLIKTRGQQVTLSCSPISGHRSVSWYQQTPGQGLQFLFEYFSETQRNKGNFPGRFSGRQFSNSRSEMNVSTLELGDSALYLCASSFGLAGVSRDTQYFGPGTRLTVL.

The chain couples TRBV27 to TRBJ2-1; possible D gene TRBD2, 5 bases. The V and J ends lost 6 bases and 6 bases respectively, with 15 bases between them. Germline CDR1 reads MNHEY; CDR2 reads SMNVEV (reference sequence). CDR3 size: 14 residues. In DNA, the CDR3 is TGTGCCAGCAGACTAGGGATGGCCGGCAATGAGCAGTTCTTC. Encoded protein: CASRLGMAGNEQFF.

The chain links TRBV10-1 to TRBJ2-3, with 13 bases lining up with TRBD2. Germline V lookup: CDR1 WNHNN, CDR2 SYGVQD (reference sequence). The length of the CDR3 is 16 residues. J gave up 3 bases and V 3 bases, and 3 bases lay outside the gene matches. DNA for the CDR3: TGCGCCAGCAGTGAAACGACTAGCGGGAGGACAGATACGCAGTATTTT. Protein: CASSETTSGRTDTQYF.

The V call is TRBV18, the J call TRBJ1-5, with TRBD1 as a possible D gene (5 bases). The CDR3 covers 13 residues. V shed 4 bases and J shed 7 bases, with 11 bases lying between them. CDR1 is KGHSH, CDR2 LQKENI, per germline. CDR3 amino acids: CASSLPGTQPQHF. The CDR3 DNA reads as TGTGCCAGCTCACTTCCAGGGACCCAGCCCCAGCATTTT.

V usage is TRBV28 and J usage is TRBJ2-7, with 7 bases that match TRBD1. The CDR3 consists of 15 residues. Germline CDR1 and CDR2: MDHEN and SYDVKM. The J segment lost 4 bases and the V segment lost 4 bases, leaving 10 bases of the junction unmatched. The CDR3 nucleotides read TGTGCCAGCAGTTCCCCGACAGGGACAAGGTACGAGCAGTACTTC. Its protein product is CASSSPTGTRYEQYF.

This clone was picked up a small number of times. The J gene is TRBJ1-5, the V gene TRBV13, with D unresolved. Looked up from germline, CDR1 is PRHDT and CDR2 is FYEKMQ (reference sequence). V was trimmed by 5 bases and J by 5 bases, leaving 10 bases between them. This CDR3 contains 13 residues. The DNA for the CDR3 is TGTGCCAGCAGCCCCGGACCTTATCAGCCCCAGCATTTT. Translation: CASSPGPYQPQHF.

Turning to this clone: The identical CDR3 is also encoded by other nucleotide sequences in the sample. V usage is TRBV5-4 and J usage is TRBJ1-1; the match to TRBD1 covers 9 bases. The germline V gene has CDR1 SGHNT and CDR2 YYREEE (reference sequence). The CDR3 consists of 15 residues. Trimming took 3 bases from V and 1 from J; bases not matched to a gene: 4. The CDR3 here is CASSSPGQGNTEAFF. The CDR3 DNA is TGTGCCAGCAGCTCCCCGGGACAGGGGAACACTGAAGCTTTCTTT.

In the case of this clone: The sample has other DNA sequences that encode this CDR3 too. The genes are TRBV28 and TRBJ1-2; maybe TRBD1 (6 bases). This CDR3 has 13 residues. Per germline, CDR1 MDHEN and CDR2 SYDVKM. The V gene lost 6 bases and the J gene lost 4 bases, with 12 bases spanning the gap. The CDR3 is CASRPQGSYGYTF. For the CDR3, the DNA is TGTGCCAGCAGACCACAGGGTAGCTATGGCTACACCTTC.

In its sample, this clone was seen once. The chain is built from TRBV18 and TRBJ1-2; no clear D. CDR1 is KGHSH and CDR2 is LQKENI in the germline V gene. The V end lost 3 bases, the J end lost 8 bases, and 16 bases lay between the germline ends. The CDR3 length is 14 residues. CDR3 sequence: CASSPGTGNEGYTF. For the CDR3, the DNA is TGTGCCAGCTCACCTGGTACGGGGAATGAGGGCTACACCTTC.

The chain uses TRBV6-5 and TRBJ2-3, with 7 bases identical to TRBD1. V lost 4 bases to trimming and J lost 1 base; unmatched junction nucleotides: 8. Germline-derived CDR1 and CDR2 are MNHEY and SVGAGI. The CDR3 has 16 residues. CDR3 loop: CASSSLQGVRTDTQYF. The DNA for the CDR3 is TGTGCCAGCAGTTCCCTTCAGGGGGTGCGCACAGATACGCAGTATTTT.

CDR3 sequence (DNA): TGTGCCACCGCACAGATGCGCACAGATACGCAGTATTTT. Amino acid sequence: CATAQMRTDTQYF. The chain couples TRBV19 to TRBJ2-3; D is unclear. CDR1 is LNHDA and CDR2 is SQIVND in the germline V gene (reference sequence). The V gene lost 10 bases and the J gene lost 1 base, with 12 bases spanning the gap. CDR3 length: 13 residues.

The J gene is TRBJ1-5, the V gene TRBV7-2; 10 bases fit TRBD1. Germline values: CDR1 SGHTA, CDR2 FQGNSA. V lost 1 base to trimming and J lost 3 bases; unmatched junction nucleotides: 3. CDR3 length: 16 amino acids. CDR3 nucleotide sequence: TGTGCCAGCAGCTTAGAGGGACAGGGGAACAATCAGCCCCAGCATTTT. This translates into CASSLEGQGNNQPQHF.

This chain joins TRBV19 and TRBJ2-3; D possibly uses TRBD1 or TRBD2 (5 bases each). V gave up 5 bases and J gave up 2 bases, with 20 bases separating them. Germline CDR1 and CDR2: LNHDA and SQIVND (reference sequence). The CDR3 extends over 17 amino acids. The CDR3: CASSQPRGGSYTDTQYF. CDR3 in DNA: TGTGCCAGTAGTCAACCACGGGGCGGATCCTACACAGATACGCAGTATTTT.

On this clone: Distinct nucleotide sequences in the sample also encode this CDR3. The CDR3 sequence: CASSTGRGETQYF. The CDR3 nucleotides are TGTGCCAGCTCAACCGGGAGGGGAGAGACCCAGTACTTC. The V and J genes are TRBV18 and TRBJ2-5, with 8 bases aligning to TRBD2. V lost 5 bases and J lost 4; bases outside the gene matches: 3. The germline CDR1 and CDR2 sequences are KGHSH and LQKENI. The length of the CDR3 is 13 residues.

This chain joins TRBV5-1 and TRBJ2-1; D is unclear. The CDR3 spans 13 residues. With 1 base removed from V and 7 bases from J, the gap between germline ends came to 9 bases. Germline loops: CDR1 SGHRS, CDR2 YFSETQ. The CDR3 DNA reads TGCGCCAGCAGCTTGACTCCTCGGAATGAGCAGTTCTTC. This gives the protein CASSLTPRNEQFF.